This TCR beta chain is drawn from a study of CD8+ T cells in alopecia areata. Across the whole study: Administration of oral tofacitinib to treated patients was at 5 to 10 mg twice daily.

After removal of 3 bases from V and 6 bases from J, the junction contained 7 bases not matched to a gene. The CDR3 has 13 residues. CDR1 is GTSNPN and CDR2 is SVGIG in the germline V gene (reference sequence). Reverse transcribed after extraction, RNA yielded cDNA as the sequencing template. TCRdb's table, derived via immunoSEQ multiplex PCR, lists solely in-frame clones and lacks some. The sample has 150,000 or so clones, about 89% seen once. From PBMCs, CD4+ and CD8+ T cells were sorted. Sequencing used CD8+ T cells sorted from blood, obtained at week 0. This TCR was sampled from a human donor with alopecia areata. J is TRBJ2-7 and V is TRBV30; TRBD2 matches 8 bases. The CDR3 DNA is TGTGCCTGGAGACCAGCGGGAGAGAGCGAGCAGTACTTC. Protein: CAWRPAGESEQYF.